This T cell receptor beta chain was retrieved from a study of OX40 agonist ivuxolimab in advanced cancers. The repertoire was sequenced with immunoSEQ multiplex PCR; TCRdb's copy has only in-frame clones and lacks some. The table records about 100,000 clones, under 95% of them present only once. CDR1 is LNHNV and CDR2 is YYDKDF in the germline V gene (reference sequence). The CDR3 extends over 14 amino acids. The V end lost 6 bases, the J end lost 4 bases, and 14 bases lay between the germline ends. The rearrangement uses TRBV15 and TRBJ2-3; weak D call: TRBD2 (6 bases). The TCR comes from an adult with an advanced solid tumor such as melanoma, head and neck, liver or kidney cancer. The source was CD4+ or CD8+ T cells sorted from blood, collected in a trial of the OX40 agonist ivuxolimab. CDR3 DNA sequence: TGTGCCACCAGTGGAGGGATTACTGCAGATACGCAGTATTTT. Encoded protein: CATSGGITADTQYF.